This T cell receptor (beta chain) comes out of a study of T-cell memory formation after mild COVID-19. Broader study findings: Later expanders leaned CD4+, whereas clones that contracted between day 15 and 85 were balanced CD4/CD8.

This clonotype was observed many times. The antigen is undetermined. CDR3 length equals 14 residues. From germline, CDR1 is MNHEY and CDR2 SVGAGI. The V and J ends lost 5 bases and 1 base respectively, with 12 bases between them. cDNA libraries for TCR alpha and TCR beta, carrying sample barcodes and UMIs, came from 5'RACE with constant-segment primers. TCRdb analysed the 5' RACE reads with MiXCR anew, one entry per CDR3 protein. Among 200,000 to 250,000 distinct CDR3 sequences listed, over 9.5% were seen once. The V call is TRBV6-5, the J call TRBJ2-7, with D possibly matching TRBD2 (6 bases). The origin of this receptor is a man aged 18 to 30 who had mild COVID-19 (a few samples of this study predate the infection). Cell type and time point are not known. Material: PBMCs or a T cell subset sorted from them (not recorded which). In nucleotides, the CDR3 is TGTGCCAGCAGTATCCGTGCGGGGTCCTACGAGCAGTACTTC. Translation gives CASSIRAGSYEQYF.